This T cell receptor (beta chain) emerged from a study of brain T cells in children with intractable seizures. V dropped 4 bases and J dropped 7; count of bases not matched to a gene: 7. The germline V gene encodes CDR1 SQVTM and CDR2 ANQGSEA. CDR3 size: 13 residues. Time point described: blood from clinic visit 5 months post-surgery; TSC patient then seizure free. Only cases whose brain tissue showed the highest T cell transcript signatures were sequenced. Before surgery, patients took at least one anti-epileptic drug. TCRdb's copy holds only in-frame clones and misses some; the assay was immunoSEQ multiplex PCR. In the table there are 340,000 or so clones, 93% of which are singletons.

The sequencing here drew on peripheral blood, taken roughly 5 months after surgery. The sequence derives from a boy under three years old with tuberous sclerosis and intractable seizures. The chain links TRBV29-1 to TRBJ2-1; 7 nucleotides agree with TRBD1. The CDR3 DNA reads as TGCAGCGTTGGACAGGGATTGTCTAATGAGCAGTTCTTC. This gives the protein CSVGQGLSNEQFF.